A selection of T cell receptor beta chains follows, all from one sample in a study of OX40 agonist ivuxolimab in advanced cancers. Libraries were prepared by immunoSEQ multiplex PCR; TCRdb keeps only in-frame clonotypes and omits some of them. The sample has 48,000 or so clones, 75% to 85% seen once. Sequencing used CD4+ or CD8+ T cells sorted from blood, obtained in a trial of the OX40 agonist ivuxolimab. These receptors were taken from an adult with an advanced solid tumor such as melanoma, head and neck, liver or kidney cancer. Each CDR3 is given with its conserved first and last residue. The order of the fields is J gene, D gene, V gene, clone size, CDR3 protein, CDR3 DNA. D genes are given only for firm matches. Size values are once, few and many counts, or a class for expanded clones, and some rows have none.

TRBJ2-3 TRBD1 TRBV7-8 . CASSDRGPQGTDTQYF TGTGCCAGCAGCGACAGGGGGCCCCAGGGCACAGATACGCAGTATTTT
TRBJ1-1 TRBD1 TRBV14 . CASSQEQGLGTEAFF TGTGCCAGCAGCCAAGAACAGGGGCTGGGGACTGAAGCTTTCTTT
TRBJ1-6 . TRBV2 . CASTGQTISPLHF TGTGCCAGCACTGGTCAGACAATATCACCCCTCCACTTT
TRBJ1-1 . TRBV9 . CASSVEMNTEAFF TGTGCCAGCAGCGTGGAGATGAACACTGAAGCTTTCTTT
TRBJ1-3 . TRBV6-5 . CASRMSYEPGNTIYF TGTGCCAGCAGGATGTCCTACGAACCTGGAAACACCATATATTTT
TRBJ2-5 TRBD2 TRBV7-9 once CASSPGLAGVQETQYF TGTGCCAGCAGCCCCGGACTAGCGGGGGTTCAAGAGACCCAGTACTTC
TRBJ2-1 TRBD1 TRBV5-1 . CASSLHRGVEWNEQFF TGCGCCAGCAGCTTACACAGGGGTGTTGAGTGGAATGAGCAGTTCTTC
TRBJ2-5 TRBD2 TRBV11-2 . CASSLVSSGPQETQYF TGTGCCAGCAGCTTAGTTTCTAGCGGGCCCCAAGAGACCCAGTACTTC
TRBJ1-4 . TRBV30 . CAWRGKGEGEKLFF TGTGCCTGGAGGGGGAAGGGGGAAGGTGAAAAACTGTTTTTT
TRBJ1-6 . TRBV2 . CASRGPTYNSPLHF TGTGCCAGCAGGGGACCGACCTATAATTCACCCCTCCACTTT
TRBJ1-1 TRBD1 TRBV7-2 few CASSLDREKRIF TGTGCCAGCAGCCTGGACAGGGAGAAGAGGATCTTT
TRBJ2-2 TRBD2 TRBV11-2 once CASSRGGGGATGELFF TGTGCCAGCAGCCGTGGTGGCGGGGGGGCCACCGGGGAGCTGTTTTTT
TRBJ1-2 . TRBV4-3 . CASSQEMMQLNTNYGYTF TGCGCCAGCAGCCAAGAGATGATGCAGTTGAACACTAACTATGGCTACACCTTC
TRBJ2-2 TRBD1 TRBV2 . CASRDRGFAGELFF TGTGCCAGCAGGGACAGGGGGTTTGCCGGGGAGCTGTTTTTT
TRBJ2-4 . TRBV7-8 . CASSPFLLSAKNIQYF TGTGCCAGCAGCCCTTTTTTACTGTCCGCCAAAAACATTCAGTACTTC
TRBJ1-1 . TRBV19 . CASYAPTGYTEAFF TGTGCCAGTTATGCTCCGACGGGTTACACTGAAGCTTTCTTT
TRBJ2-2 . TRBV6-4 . CASSDSRELFF TGTGCCAGCAGTGACTCCAGGGAGCTGTTTTTT
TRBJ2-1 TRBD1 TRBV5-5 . CASSPGQGARHNEQFF TGTGCCAGCAGCCCGGGACAGGGGGCGCGTCACAATGAGCAGTTCTTC
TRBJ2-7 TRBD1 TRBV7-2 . CASSNRDRAYEQYF TGTGCCAGCAGCAACCGGGACAGGGCGTACGAGCAGTACTTC
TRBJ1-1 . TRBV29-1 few CSATWTENTEAFF TGCAGCGCCACTTGGACAGAAAACACTGAAGCTTTCTTT
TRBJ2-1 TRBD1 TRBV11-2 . CASSLVLGGMGSYNEQFF TGTGCCAGCAGCTTAGTCTTAGGGGGCATGGGCTCCTACAATGAGCAGTTCTTC
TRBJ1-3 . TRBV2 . CASSDDRVGNTIYF TGTGCCAGCAGTGACGATCGGGTAGGAAACACCATATATTTT
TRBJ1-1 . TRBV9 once CASSVDIVGGTEAFF TGTGCCAGCAGCGTAGACATTGTGGGGGGCACTGAAGCTTTCTTT
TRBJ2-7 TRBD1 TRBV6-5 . CASSYSHGQGPYEQYF TGTGCCAGCAGTTACTCCCACGGACAGGGTCCCTACGAGCAGTACTTC
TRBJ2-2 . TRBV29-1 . CSASVTGQITGELFF TGCAGCGCCTCCGTTACAGGACAGATCACCGGGGAGCTGTTTTTT
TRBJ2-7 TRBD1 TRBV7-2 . CASSYRTGQLIGEQYF TGTGCCAGCAGCTATAGGACAGGGCAGTTAATCGGCGAGCAGTACTTC
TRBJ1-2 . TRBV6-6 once CASKAGRFLLYGYTF TGTGCCAGCAAGGCGGGACGCTTTCTTTTATATGGCTACACCTTC
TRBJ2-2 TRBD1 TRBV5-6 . CASRHRGPGGELFF TGTGCCAGCAGGCACAGGGGGCCTGGCGGGGAGCTGTTTTTT
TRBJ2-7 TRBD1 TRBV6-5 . CASHRTGGSDEQYF TGTGCCAGCCATCGGACAGGGGGGTCCGACGAGCAGTACTTC
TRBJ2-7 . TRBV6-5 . CASSPSPGASYEQYF TGTGCCAGCAGTCCCTCCCCGGGGGCCAGCTACGAGCAGTACTTC
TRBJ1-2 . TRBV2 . CASSDVNYTF TGTGCCAGCAGTGATGTAAACTACACCTTC
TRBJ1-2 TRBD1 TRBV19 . CASSIPGTGGDGYTF TGTGCCAGTAGTATTCCCGGGACAGGGGGCGATGGCTACACCTTC
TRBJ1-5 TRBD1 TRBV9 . CASSRTGQGYQPQHF TGTGCCAGCAGCCGAACGGGACAGGGGTATCAGCCCCAGCATTTT
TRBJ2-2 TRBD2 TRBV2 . CASKSGGATGELFF TGTGCCAGCAAGAGCGGGGGGGCCACCGGGGAGCTGTTTTTT
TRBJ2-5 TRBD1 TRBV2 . CASSVNRGREETQYF TGTGCCAGCAGTGTTAACAGGGGGCGAGAAGAGACCCAGTACTTC
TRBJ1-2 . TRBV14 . CASSQGTAYNYGYTF TGTGCCAGCAGCCAAGGGACGGCATACAACTATGGCTACACCTTC
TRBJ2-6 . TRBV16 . CASSQSGANVLTF TGTGCCAGCAGCCAATCTGGGGCCAACGTCCTGACTTTC
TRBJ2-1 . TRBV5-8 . CASSYRVGSYNEQFF TGTGCCAGCAGCTACAGGGTAGGGTCCTACAATGAGCAGTTCTTC
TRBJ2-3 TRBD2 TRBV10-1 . CASSSTSGGLINTDTQYF TGCGCCAGCAGTTCGACTAGCGGGGGTTTGATAAACACAGATACGCAGTATTTT
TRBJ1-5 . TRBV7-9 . CASSLEMGPQHF TGTGCCAGCAGCTTAGAGATGGGGCCCCAGCATTTT
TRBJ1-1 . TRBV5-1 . CASSLATRRMNTEAFF TGCGCCAGCAGCTTGGCCACCCGCCGGATGAACACTGAAGCTTTCTTT
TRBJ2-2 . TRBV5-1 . CASSLSGITNTGELFF TGCGCCAGCAGCTTGTCCGGGATAACGAACACCGGGGAGCTGTTTTTT
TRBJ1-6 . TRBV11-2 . CASSLDSMDSPLHF TGTGCCAGCAGCTTAGACTCGATGGATTCACCCCTCCACTTT
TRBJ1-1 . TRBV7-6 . CASSLAQGTEAFF TGTGCCAGCAGCTTAGCGCAGGGAACTGAAGCTTTCTTT
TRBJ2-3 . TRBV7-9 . CASSFPLAAGSDTQYF TGTGCCAGCAGCTTCCCTTTGGCTGCGGGGTCAGATACGCAGTATTTT
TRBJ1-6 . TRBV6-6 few CASRGGQSNSPLHF TGTGCCTCGCGAGGGGGGCAGTCGAATTCACCCCTCCACTTT
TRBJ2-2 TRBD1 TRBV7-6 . CASSLAQGALFF TGTGCCAGCAGCTTAGCGCAGGGGGCTCTGTTTTTT
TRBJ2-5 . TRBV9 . CASSTHQETQYF TGTGCCAGCAGCACCCACCAAGAGACCCAGTACTTC
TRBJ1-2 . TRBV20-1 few CSAGEAGYTF TGCAGTGCGGGAGAGGCTGGCTACACCTTC